The 14 T cell receptor beta chains below come from one sample, sequenced in a study of blood T cell repertoires in COVID-19. The data were produced by immunoSEQ multiplex PCR, yet TCRdb's version contains in-frame clones alone and is incomplete. The repertoire holds 220,000 or so clones, with around 88% as singletons. The material sequenced was PBMCs or T cells enriched from blood (not recorded which). The source of these receptors is a woman aged 45-59 years with acute COVID-19.

This clone was found a few times. The chain recombines TRBV28 with TRBJ1-2; a weak D match, TRBD1 (6 bases). The V gene's germline CDR1 is MDHEN and CDR2 SYDVKM. With 1 base removed from V and 3 bases from J, the gap between germline ends came to 12 bases. The CDR3 is 15 amino acids. As DNA, the CDR3 is TGTGCCAGCAGTTTATTGGGGGGGGCGTACTATGGCTACACCTTC. Translation gives CASSLLGGAYYGYTF.

CDR3 DNA: TGTGCCAGCAGCTTAACCCCTAGCGGGCGCTCCTACGAGCAGTACTTC. It codes for CASSLTPSGRSYEQYF. This chain connects TRBV7-2 to TRBJ2-7; 8 bases agree with TRBD2. V lost 2 bases, J lost 0 bases, and 6 bases stayed unmatched. The CDR3 is 16 amino acids. Germline CDR1 is SGHTA and CDR2 is FQGNSA.

The chain has TRBV9 and TRBJ2-7; a weak D match, TRBD2 (7 bases). Trimming pared 0 bases from V and 3 bases from J, leaving 16 bases between. Germline lookup yields CDR1 SGDLS and CDR2 YYNGEE. The CDR3 extends over 16 amino acids. CDR3 residues: CASSVGGGPSNYEQYF. The CDR3 DNA reads TGTGCCAGCAGCGTAGGCGGGGGCCCGTCAAACTACGAGCAGTACTTC.

This clone was observed once. The gene calls are TRBV10-3 and TRBJ2-1; perhaps TRBD1 as D (6 bases). Trimming took 7 bases from V and 5 from J, leaving 12 bases between them. The CDR3 contains 13 residues. Germline loops: CDR1 ENHRY, CDR2 SYGVKD. CDR3 loop: CAITGTQNNEQFF. The CDR3 DNA is TGTGCCATCACCGGGACACAAAACAATGAGCAGTTCTTC.

The CDR3 region has the DNA TGTGCCAGCACCCCGGGGGGGAGCAATCAGCCCCAGCATTTT. It codes for CASTPGGSNQPQHF. V gene TRBV28 combines with J gene TRBJ1-5, with D perhaps TRBD1 (5 bases). The CDR3 has 14 residues. With 7 bases removed from V and 1 base from J, the gap between germline ends came to 11 bases. CDR1 is MDHEN, CDR2 SYDVKM, per germline.

The sample holds one count of this clone. The chain has TRBV28 and TRBJ2-1; 8 nucleotides align to TRBD2. The CDR3 is 13 amino acids. Losses at the gene ends were 8 bases for V and 7 bases for J; bases not matched to a gene: 7. CDR1 and CDR2 from the germline V gene are MDHEN and SYDVKM. CDR3 DNA sequence: TGTGCCAGCTGGGGTATAGCGGGGAATGAGCAGTTCTTC. This translates into CASWGIAGNEQFF.

V is TRBV2 and J is TRBJ2-2; D gene ambiguous. The CDR3 loop spans 15 amino acids. Germline V gene lookup returns CDR1 SNHLY and CDR2 FYNNEI. Trimming took 3 bases from V and 4 from J, leaving 12 bases between them. The CDR3 loop is CASSELAESTGELFF. The DNA for the CDR3 is TGTGCCAGCAGTGAGCTGGCGGAGAGCACCGGGGAGCTGTTTTTT.

The rearrangement uses TRBV5-1 and TRBJ1-2; D perhaps matches TRBD1 (5 bases). The CDR3 spans 15 residues. Germline V CDR1 and CDR2: SGHRS, YFSETQ. The V end was cut by 4 bases, the J end by 2 bases, with 15 bases between. The DNA of the CDR3 is TGCGCCAGCAGCACCAATTCCAGGGTGAACTATGGCTACACCTTC. Translating it yields CASSTNSRVNYGYTF. Full variable domain (rest looked up from reference TRBV5-1 and TRBJ1-2): KAGVTQTPRYLIKTRGQQVTLSCSPISGHRSVSWYQQTPGQGLQFLFEYFSETQRNKGNFPGRFSGRQFSNSRSEMNVSTLELGDSALYLCASSTNSRVNYGYTFGSGTRLTVV.

J is TRBJ2-3 and V is TRBV11-2; D might be TRBD2 (5 bases). The CDR3 is 14 residues long. The ends were cut back, 5 bases at V and 2 bases at J, with 11 bases in the middle. CDR1 and CDR2 (germline): SGHAT, FQNNGV. The CDR3 nucleotides are TGTGCCAGCAGCAGACGGACTTTCACAGATACGCAGTATTTT. This gives the protein CASSRRTFTDTQYF.

The J gene is TRBJ2-1, the V gene TRBV7-2, with D hard to call. CDR3 length: 14 amino acids. Germline CDR1 reads SGHTA; CDR2 reads FQGNSA. The ends were cut back, 1 base at V and 3 bases at J, with 7 bases in the middle. This CDR3 reads CASSLDLNYNEQFF. Here the CDR3 DNA reads TGTGCCAGCAGCTTAGATCTTAACTACAATGAGCAGTTCTTC. The full variable domain, with the rest looked up from reference TRBV7-2 and TRBJ2-1, is GAGVSQSPSNKVTEKGKDVELRCDPISGHTALYWYRQSLGQGLEFLIYFQGNSAPDKSGLPSDRFSAERTGGSVSTLTIQRTQQEDSAVYLCASSLDLNYNEQFFGPGTRLTVL.

V and J are TRBV9 and TRBJ2-1, with TRBD2 matching 9 bases. CDR1 is SGDLS and CDR2 is YYNGEE in the germline V gene. The CDR3 covers 16 residues. With V trimmed by 0 bases and J by 2 bases, 3 bases remained unmatched. For the CDR3, the DNA is TGTGCCAGCAGCGTAGCTGCGGGAGGGCCCTACAATGAGCAGTTCTTC. Translating gives CASSVAAGGPYNEQFF.

The chain is built from TRBV19 and TRBJ1-1; D is perhaps TRBD1 (6 bases). Germline V lookup: CDR1 LNHDA, CDR2 SQIVND (reference sequence). Trimming cost V 6 bases and J 0 bases, with 11 bases left between them. The CDR3 runs to 14 residues. CDR3 sequence (DNA): TGTGCCAGTAGGCCACAGGGTGTGAACACTGAAGCTTTCTTT. Protein product: CASRPQGVNTEAFF.

This chain uses TRBV9 with TRBJ2-2, with D perhaps TRBD1 (6 bases). The V gene lost 0 bases and the J gene lost 7 bases, with 13 bases spanning the gap. The CDR3 sequence is 15 residues long. The V gene's germline CDR1 is SGDLS and CDR2 YYNGEE. The CDR3 sequence is CASSVGTGKVGELFF. CDR3 DNA sequence: TGTGCCAGCAGCGTAGGAACAGGGAAGGTCGGGGAGCTGTTTTTT.

The chain couples TRBV7-9 to TRBJ1-6; 8 nucleotides line up with TRBD1. The V gene end was trimmed by 3 bases and the J gene end by 9 bases; junction bases not matched to a gene: 4. Per germline, CDR1 SEHNR and CDR2 FQNEAQ (reference sequence). This CDR3 region has 14 residues. The CDR3 reads CASSLTGDGSPLHF. The CDR3 coding sequence is TGTGCCAGCAGCTTGACAGGGGACGGTTCACCCCTCCACTTT.